This TCR beta chain was sequenced during a study of T cells in Graves' hyperthyroidism and ophthalmopathy. Authors of the study amplified TCR beta CDR3 regions from RNA transcripts. The HTBI set primed first-round TCR CDR3 RT-PCR. TCRdb reanalysed the multiplex PCR reads using MiXCR and keeps one entry per CDR3 protein. Found here are about 640,000 distinct CDR3 sequences, around 21% of them singletons; the top ten hold around a third. A few counts support this clonotype. Its antigen is unknown. V was clipped by 1 base and J by 6 bases, with 19 bases between them. The CDR3 has 16 amino acids. CDR1 and CDR2 from the germline V gene are SQVTM and ANQGSEA. Orbital computed tomography, thyroid ultrasound, serum thyroxine and TRAb, and clinical symptoms together informed the diagnoses. Study findings and constraints: The majority of expanded thyroid clonotypes above 0.001 also appeared in blood.

J is TRBJ2-1 and V is TRBV29-1, with D perhaps matching TRBD2 (5 bases). The sequence derives from a man aged 25 to 40 with Graves' ophthalmopathy. The sequencing sample was made of blood. The CDR3 is CSVEGHAGTESNEQFF. The CDR3, as DNA: TGCAGCGTTGAAGGTCACGCGGGCACTGAGTCCAATGAGCAGTTCTTC.